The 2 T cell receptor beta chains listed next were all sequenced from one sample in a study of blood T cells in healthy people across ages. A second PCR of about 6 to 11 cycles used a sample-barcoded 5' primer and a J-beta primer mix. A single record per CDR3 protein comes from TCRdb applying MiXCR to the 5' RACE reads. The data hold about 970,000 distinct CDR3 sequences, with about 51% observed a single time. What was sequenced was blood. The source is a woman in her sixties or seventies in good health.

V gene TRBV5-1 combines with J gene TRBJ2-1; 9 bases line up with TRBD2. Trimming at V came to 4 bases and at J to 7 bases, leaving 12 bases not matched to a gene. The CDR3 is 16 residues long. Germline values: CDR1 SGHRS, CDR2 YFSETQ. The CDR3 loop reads CASSAILAGPGNEQFF. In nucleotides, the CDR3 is TGCGCCAGCAGCGCGATACTAGCGGGCCCCGGGAATGAGCAGTTCTTC. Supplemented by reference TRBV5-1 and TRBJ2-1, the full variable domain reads KAGVTQTPRYLIKTRGQQVTLSCSPISGHRSVSWYQQTPGQGLQFLFEYFSETQRNKGNFPGRFSGRQFSNSRSEMNVSTLELGDSALYLCASSAILAGPGNEQFFGPGTRLTVL.

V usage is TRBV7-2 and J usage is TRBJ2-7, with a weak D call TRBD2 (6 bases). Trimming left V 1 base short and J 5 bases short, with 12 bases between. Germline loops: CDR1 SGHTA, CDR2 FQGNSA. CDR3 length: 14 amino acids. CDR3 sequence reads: CASSLGGGPDEQYF. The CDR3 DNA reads TGTGCCAGCAGCTTAGGAGGAGGGCCGGACGAGCAGTACTTC.